Listed below are T cell receptor beta chains from one sample, sequenced in a study of control samples from healthy donors and cancer patients. Here immunoSEQ multiplex PCR was the method, and the copy in TCRdb shows in-frame clones only, minus some. This sample has about 180,000 clones, with about 90% found just once. The source material was blood. The receptors originated from a middle-aged woman in good health. Both conserved end residues are part of each CDR3. The order of the fields is J gene, D gene, clone size, V gene, CDR3 protein, CDR3 DNA. D genes are given only for firm matches. Part of the rows lack a size; the others show once, few, many or a class for expanded clones.

TRBJ1-2	-	-	TRBV12-3/TRBV12-4	CASSRQYGYTF	TGTGCCAGCAGTCGGCAGTATGGCTACACCTTC
TRBJ2-1	TRBD2	once	TRBV5-5	CASSLRLAGVSSYNEQFF	TGTGCCAGCAGCTTGCGACTAGCGGGGGTCTCCTCCTACAATGAGCAGTTCTTC
TRBJ2-5	TRBD2	-	TRBV9	CASSPGLAGDQETQYF	TGTGCCAGCAGCCCGGGACTAGCGGGGGACCAAGAGACCCAGTACTTC
TRBJ1-6	-	-	TRBV12-3/TRBV12-4	CASSLGGVTPLHF	TGTGCCAGCAGTTTAGGAGGGGTAACACCCCTCCACTTT
TRBJ1-3	-	-	TRBV27	CASSPGQGNTIYF	TGTGCCAGCAGTCCAGGACAGGGAAACACCATATATTTT
TRBJ2-2	TRBD1	once	TRBV27	CASSQLGQGAFGELFF	TGTGCCAGCAGTCAATTAGGGCAGGGGGCTTTCGGGGAGCTGTTTTTT
TRBJ2-2	-	-	TRBV4-1	CASSQDQGTNTGELFF	TGCGCCAGCAGCCAAGATCAGGGGACGAACACCGGGGAGCTGTTTTTT
TRBJ1-4	TRBD1	-	TRBV15	CATSSNRGLNEKLFF	TGTGCCACCAGCAGTAACAGGGGACTTAATGAAAAACTGTTTTTT
TRBJ1-2	-	-	TRBV12-3/TRBV12-4	CASSARGGYTF	TGTGCCAGCAGTGCCAGGGGTGGCTACACCTTC
TRBJ1-1	-	-	TRBV12-3/TRBV12-4	CASTASMNTEAFF	TGTGCCAGCACAGCCAGCATGAACACTGAAGCTTTCTTT
TRBJ2-1	TRBD2	-	TRBV6-4	CASSGSSGGAHEQFF	TGTGCCAGCAGCGGATCTAGCGGGGGGGCACATGAGCAGTTCTTC
TRBJ1-1	-	-	TRBV18	CASSPKIVRGAEAFF	TGTGCCAGCTCACCAAAAATTGTGCGGGGAGCTGAAGCTTTCTTT
TRBJ2-1	-	-	TRBV28	CATQRWGLNNEQFF	TGTGCCACCCAACGTTGGGGACTTAACAATGAGCAGTTCTTC
TRBJ2-7	TRBD2	many	TRBV2	CASSGLLAGGRAGEQYF	TGTGCCAGCAGTGGACTACTAGCGGGGGGCCGGGCGGGCGAGCAGTACTTC
TRBJ1-2	-	-	TRBV7-6	CASSNRVGYTF	TGTGCCAGCTCTAACAGGGTTGGCTACACCTTC
TRBJ2-7	-	-	TRBV2	CASIMDLPYEQYF	TGTGCCAGCATCATGGACTTACCCTATGAGCAGTACTTC
TRBJ1-1	-	-	TRBV7-8	CASSFAVLSEAFF	TGTGCCAGCAGCTTTGCAGTCTTGAGTGAAGCTTTCTTT
TRBJ1-1	-	once	TRBV19	CASIKGALGTEAFF	TGTGCCTCCATTAAAGGCGCTTTGGGCACTGAAGCTTTCTTT
TRBJ1-1	TRBD1	once	TRBV3-1/TRBV3-2	CASSQGSGTDVQAFF	TGTGCCAGCAGCCAAGGTTCCGGGACAGACGTTCAGGCTTTCTTT
TRBJ2-1	-	-	TRBV4-1	CASSHEGGHLF	TGCGCCAGCAGCCATGAGGGGGGGCATCTCTTC
TRBJ2-7	TRBD2	-	TRBV15	CATSRDPSGGTYEQYF	TGTGCCACCAGCAGAGATCCAAGCGGGGGTACCTACGAGCAGTACTTC
TRBJ2-1	-	-	TRBV27	CASSLFNEQFF	TGTGCCAGCAGCCTATTCAATGAGCAGTTCTTC
TRBJ1-1	TRBD1	-	TRBV7-6	CASSLGQGKNTEAFF	TGTGCCAGCAGCCTAGGACAGGGGAAGAACACTGAAGCTTTCTTT
TRBJ2-2	-	-	TRBV5-1	CASSLGITPLGTGELFF	TGCGCCAGCAGCTTGGGGATCACCCCCCTGGGGACCGGGGAGCTGTTTTTT
TRBJ2-7	TRBD1	few	TRBV18	CASSPLGQGYSDEQYF	TGTGCCAGCTCACCATTAGGACAGGGGTATTCTGACGAGCAGTACTTC
TRBJ1-2	-	-	TRBV7-8	CASSVSRSFYGYTF	TGTGCCAGCAGCGTAAGTCGGAGTTTCTATGGCTACACCTTC
TRBJ2-7	-	once	TRBV18	CASSLVGEQYF	TGTGCCAGCTCCCTCGTCGGCGAGCAGTACTTC
TRBJ2-2	TRBD1	once	TRBV3-1/TRBV3-2	CASSQGHQGVETGELFF	TGTGCCAGCAGCCAAGGCCACCAGGGGGTAGAGACCGGGGAGCTGTTTTTT
TRBJ1-1	-	-	TRBV7-9	CASSSGPMNTEAFF	TGTGCCAGCAGCTCGGGACCGATGAACACTGAAGCTTTCTTT
TRBJ1-5	-	many	TRBV27	CASSSAVVGNQPQHF	TGTGCCAGCAGCTCAGCAGTGGTAGGCAATCAGCCCCAGCATTTT
TRBJ2-3	-	-	TRBV11-3	CASSLGGSTDTQYF	TGTGCCAGCAGCTTAGGGGGGAGCACAGATACGCAGTATTTT
TRBJ1-1	TRBD1	-	TRBV19	CASSHNPDRETNTEAFF	TGTGCCAGTAGCCATAACCCGGACAGGGAAACGAACACTGAAGCTTTCTTT
TRBJ1-2	-	-	TRBV27	CASSGAYGYTF	TGTGCCAGCAGCGGGGCCTATGGCTACACCTTC
TRBJ2-7	-	-	TRBV6-5	CASSTLSGPYEQYF	TGTGCCAGCAGTACTCTCTCGGGCCCCTACGAGCAGTACTTC
TRBJ1-2	-	-	TRBV19	CASPRTYPNYGYTF	TGTGCCAGCCCCCGAACTTACCCTAACTATGGCTACACCTTC
TRBJ2-2	-	-	TRBV5-1	CASSSTYNTGELFF	TGCGCCAGCAGCTCGACTTATAACACCGGGGAGCTGTTTTTT
TRBJ2-1	-	-	TRBV6-5	CASSGRGGAINEQFF	TGTGCCAGCAGCGGTCGGGGCGGGGCCATCAATGAGCAGTTCTTC
TRBJ2-7	-	once	TRBV5-4	CASSFERYEQYF	TGTGCCAGCAGCTTCGAACGGTACGAGCAGTACTTC
TRBJ1-2	-	once	TRBV15	CATSRDWPVNNYGYTF	TGTGCCACCAGCAGAGATTGGCCAGTCAATAACTATGGCTACACCTTC
TRBJ1-1	-	few	TRBV7-9	CASSWEGNTEAFF	TGTGCCAGCAGCTGGGAGGGAAACACTGAAGCTTTCTTT
TRBJ1-3	-	-	TRBV7-9	CASSHLPAKSGNTIYF	TGTGCCAGCAGCCATCTTCCCGCGAAGTCTGGAAACACCATATATTTT
TRBJ1-2	-	-	TRBV5-1	CASRVGGLPYTF	TGCGCCAGCCGTGTGGGAGGACTGCCCTACACCTTC
TRBJ2-2	-	-	TRBV12-3/TRBV12-4	CASSLHPGELFF	TGTGCCAGCAGTTTACATCCGGGGGAGCTGTTTTTT
TRBJ2-7	TRBD1	-	TRBV5-1	CASSRDSASSYEQYF	TGCGCCAGCAGCCGGGACAGCGCAAGCTCCTACGAGCAGTACTTC
TRBJ1-2	-	once	TRBV9	CASSPGQSHYGYTF	TGTGCCAGCAGCCCCGGACAGTCACACTATGGCTACACCTTC
TRBJ2-4	-	-	TRBV23-1	CASSQSQGRFNIQYF	TGCGCCAGCAGTCAAAGCCAGGGGCGGTTTAACATTCAGTACTTC
TRBJ1-1	TRBD1	-	TRBV2	CASRGQLEAFF	TGTGCCAGCAGGGGACAGCTTGAAGCTTTCTTT
TRBJ2-3	-	-	TRBV15	CATSRDMVVDGHTPPDTQYF	TGTGCCACCAGCAGAGATATGGTGGTGGACGGCCATACCCCCCCAGATACGCAGTATTTT
TRBJ1-6	-	-	TRBV5-1	CASSLETQGYSPLHF	TGCGCCAGCAGCTTGGAAACCCAGGGGTATTCACCCCTCCACTTT
TRBJ1-5	TRBD1	-	TRBV12-3/TRBV12-4	CASRPGQNQPQHF	TGTGCCAGCAGACCGGGACAGAATCAGCCCCAGCATTTT
TRBJ2-1	-	-	TRBV13	CASSLEGTTGLQGNEQFF	TGTGCCAGCAGCTTAGAGGGTACCACCGGCCTACAGGGCAATGAGCAGTTCTTC
TRBJ1-5	-	-	TRBV6-4	CASSESGPSNQPQHF	TGTGCCAGCAGTGAGTCCGGTCCTAGCAATCAGCCCCAGCATTTT
TRBJ2-1	TRBD2	-	TRBV3-1/TRBV3-2	CASSPHGKTRGGNGDEQFF	TGTGCCAGCAGCCCCCATGGTAAGACGCGGGGGGGCAATGGCGATGAGCAGTTCTTC